The 18 T cell receptor beta chains below come from one sample, sequenced in a study of lymphopenia after photon versus proton radiotherapy. Clones were read by immunoSEQ multiplex PCR, and TCRdb kept only the in-frame ones, dropping some. The sample shows about 45,000 clones, over 75% of them seen only once. The sample consisted of peripheral blood, taken from a patient treated with photon-based radiotherapy. The receptors were gathered from a middle-aged man with gastric cancer.

The chain combines TRBV5-1 with TRBJ2-2; 10 bases agree with TRBD1. The V gene's germline CDR1 is SGHRS and CDR2 YFSETQ. This CDR3 contains 16 residues. The ends lost 2 bases at V and 2 bases at J; junction bases unmatched: 3. Written as DNA, the CDR3 is TGCGCCAGCAGCTTACGGACAGGGGGAAACACCGGGGAGCTGTTTTTT. The encoded protein is CASSLRTGGNTGELFF. Combining the CDR3 with reference TRBV5-1 and TRBJ2-2 gives the whole variable domain KAGVTQTPRYLIKTRGQQVTLSCSPISGHRSVSWYQQTPGQGLQFLFEYFSETQRNKGNFPGRFSGRQFSNSRSEMNVSTLELGDSALYLCASSLRTGGNTGELFFGEGSRLTVL.

The CDR3 loop is CASRADGQGPLHF. CDR3 coding DNA: TGTGCCAGCAGAGCCGACGGACAGGGTCCCCTCCACTTT. The rearrangement uses TRBV6-6 and TRBJ1-6, with 8 bases aligning to TRBD1. With V trimmed by 6 bases and J by 13 bases, 8 bases remained unmatched. The CDR3 is made up of 13 amino acids. CDR1 is MNHNY, CDR2 SVGAGI, per germline (reference sequence).

This clone was counted a single time. This chain joins TRBV30 and TRBJ1-1; 8 bases agree with TRBD1. Germline V gives CDR1 GTSNPN, CDR2 SVGIG (reference sequence). The CDR3 spans 13 residues. The V segment lost 2 bases and the J segment 5 bases; nucleotides outside the gene matches: 4. CDR3 DNA: TGTGCCTGGAGTTTTACAGGGGGGACTGAAGCTTTCTTT. It is translated as CAWSFTGGTEAFF.

This sequence joins TRBV5-6 and TRBJ2-3; 7 nucleotides line up with TRBD2. V lost 2 bases and J lost 3; bases outside the gene matches: 3. CDR1 SGHDT and CDR2 YYEEEE come from the germline V gene. The length of the CDR3 is 14 residues. CDR3 loop: CASSFGGGTDTQYF. CDR3 sequence (DNA): TGTGCCAGCAGCTTCGGCGGGGGTACAGATACGCAGTATTTT.

The genes are TRBV10-3 and TRBJ2-2; 15 bases fit TRBD2. The CDR3 runs to 16 residues. The J segment lost 4 bases and the V segment lost 10 bases, leaving 7 bases of the junction unmatched. CDR1 and CDR2 from the germline V gene are ENHRY and SYGVKD. CDR3 bases: TGTGCCACCGGGACTAGCGGGGGGATGGGCACCGGGGAGCTGTTTTTT. Translated, it gives CATGTSGGMGTGELFF.

The chain is built from TRBV7-9 and TRBJ2-3; 10 nucleotides align to TRBD2. The CDR3 loop spans 17 amino acids. Germline CDR1 and CDR2: SEHNR and FQNEAQ (reference sequence). V lost 5 bases and J lost 7; bases outside the gene matches: 15. CDR3 protein: CASSPGLAGVVGYTQYF. DNA for the CDR3: TGTGCCAGCAGCCCCGGGCTAGCGGGGGTAGTTGGGTATACGCAGTATTTT. The whole variable domain, remainder taken from reference TRBV7-9 and TRBJ2-3, is DTGVSQNPRHKITKRGQNVTFRCDPISEHNRLYWYRQTLGQGPEFLTYFQNEAQLEKSRLLSDRFSAERPKGSFSTLEIQRTEQGDSAMYLCASSPGLAGVVGYTQYFGPGTRLTVL.

The gene calls are TRBV19 and TRBJ1-2; no clear D gene. The CDR3 loop spans 14 amino acids. V lost 5 bases to trimming and J lost 0 bases, with 10 bases between them. Germline V gene data show CDR1 as LNHDA and CDR2 as SQIVND (reference sequence). This chain's CDR3 is CASSHLHANYGYTF. In DNA form, the CDR3 reads TGTGCCAGTAGTCATTTACACGCTAACTATGGCTACACCTTC.

The V gene is TRBV21-1, the J gene TRBJ2-7. TRBV21-1 is shown as a pseudogene. The CDR3 runs 14 residues. CDR3 sequence reads: CASSKEGFFYEQYF. For the CDR3, the DNA is TGTGCCAGCAGCAAAGAAGGATTTTTTTACGAGCAGTACTTC.

J is TRBJ2-7 and V is TRBV6-5; D is perhaps TRBD1 (6 bases). The CDR3 runs to 13 residues. Trimming pared 6 bases from V and 3 bases from J, leaving 12 bases between. Germline lookup yields CDR1 MNHEY and CDR2 SVGAGI. The CDR3 bases are TGTGCCAGCAGCGAGGGGGTCTTCTACGAGCAGTACTTC. Translation: CASSEGVFYEQYF.

As for this clone: A much more abundant neighbour one base away suggests this may be a read error. This chain connects TRBV5-4 to TRBJ1-2; tentatively, D is TRBD1 (6 bases). Trimming took off 2 bases at V and 4 bases at J, with 9 bases between the two ends. The CDR3 loop spans 13 amino acids. CDR1 is SGHNT and CDR2 is YYREEE in the germline V gene (reference sequence). CDR3 loop: CASSLQGGYGYTF. The DNA for the CDR3 is TGTGCCAGCAGCTTACAGGGTGGCTATGGCTACACCTTC. The variable domain in full, with the rest retrieved from reference TRBV5-4 and TRBJ1-2, is ETGVTQSPTHLIKTRGQQVTLRCSSQSGHNTVSWYQQALGQGPQFIFQYYREEENGRGNFPPRFSGLQFPNYSSELNVNALELDDSALYLCASSLQGGYGYTFGSGTRLTVV.

This clone was detected once. The genes are TRBV5-1 and TRBJ1-2; TRBD1 aligns across 7 bases. The CDR3 has 15 residues. Germline-derived CDR1 and CDR2 are SGHRS and YFSETQ. Unmatched junction bases numbered 6, after V lost 4 bases and J lost 0 bases. CDR3 bases: TGCGCCAGCAGCCGAGGGACAGAGTCTAACTATGGCTACACCTTC. This codes for CASSRGTESNYGYTF.

The CDR3 DNA sequence: TGTGCCAGCAGCTTACTGGGACTTGAGCTGTTTTTT. It specifies CASSLLGLELFF. The rearrangement links TRBV7-2 to TRBJ2-2; tentatively, D is TRBD2 (6 bases). Trimming stripped 2 bases from V and 11 bases from J, with 9 bases between. CDR3 length equals 12 residues. CDR1 is SGHTA and CDR2 is FQGNSA in the germline V gene.

V is TRBV7-3 and J is TRBJ1-1; D ambiguous. This CDR3 has 14 amino acids. CDR1 is SGHTA, CDR2 FQGTGA, per germline. V was clipped by 6 bases and J by 0 bases, with 11 bases between them. CDR3 in DNA: TGTGCCAGCAGGTCCAGTCCGGTGAACACTGAAGCTTTCTTT. Protein: CASRSSPVNTEAFF.

The CDR3 loop reads CASSQRDSGNTIYF. CDR3 sequence (DNA): TGTGCCAGTAGCCAGAGGGACTCTGGAAACACCATATATTTT. The chain carries TRBV19 and TRBJ1-3, with unresolved D. CDR3 size: 14 residues. With 6 bases removed from V and 0 bases from J, the gap between germline ends came to 9 bases. Looked up from germline, CDR1 is LNHDA and CDR2 is SQIVND (reference sequence).

V usage is TRBV30 and J usage is TRBJ2-3, with 15 nucleotides matching TRBD2. There are 18 residues in the CDR3. With V trimmed by 2 bases and J by 1 base, 7 bases remained unmatched. Germline V lookup: CDR1 GTSNPN, CDR2 SVGIG (reference sequence). CDR3 residues: CAWSKTGLAGGRTDTQYF. The CDR3 DNA sequence: TGTGCCTGGAGTAAAACGGGACTAGCGGGGGGACGCACAGATACGCAGTATTTT. The complete variable domain, with remaining parts taken from reference TRBV30 and TRBJ2-3, reads SQTIHQWPATLVQPVGSPLSLECTVEGTSNPNLYWYRQAAGRGLQLLFYSVGIGQISSEVPQNLSASRPQDRQFILSSKKLLLSDSGFYLCAWSKTGLAGGRTDTQYFGPGTRLTVL.

The chain carries TRBV7-2 and TRBJ1-2, with D possibly matching TRBD1 (6 bases). V gave up 5 bases and J gave up 5 bases, with 24 bases separating them. There are 17 residues in the CDR3. Germline CDR1 SGHTA, CDR2 FQGNSA. Here the CDR3 DNA reads TGTGCCAGCAGCACCATGGGGGGCGAGGCAGTAGTATATGGCTACACCTTC. Translated: CASSTMGGEAVVYGYTF. The full variable domain, with the rest looked up from reference TRBV7-2 and TRBJ1-2, is GAGVSQSPSNKVTEKGKDVELRCDPISGHTALYWYRQSLGQGLEFLIYFQGNSAPDKSGLPSDRFSAERTGGSVSTLTIQRTQQEDSAVYLCASSTMGGEAVVYGYTFGSGTRLTVV.

The chain employs TRBV7-9 and TRBJ2-7; D is unresolved. Germline V gene data show CDR1 as SEHNR and CDR2 as FQNEAQ (reference sequence). Deletions cut 2 bases from V and 4 bases from J, with 9 bases between. This CDR3 has 13 amino acids. The CDR3 loop is CASSLTGRYEQYF. DNA of the CDR3: TGTGCCAGCAGCTTAACGGGCAGGTACGAGCAGTACTTC.

J is TRBJ1-6 and V is TRBV5-4; tentatively, D is TRBD1 (5 bases). This CDR3 has 14 amino acids. Germline V gives CDR1 SGHNT, CDR2 YYREEE (reference sequence). V lost 2 bases, J lost 8 bases, and 11 bases lay in between. This CDR3 is CASSFWGGYSPLHF. CDR3 nucleotides: TGTGCCAGCAGCTTTTGGGGGGGGTATTCACCCCTCCACTTT.